Listed below are T cell receptor beta chains from one sample, sequenced in a study of cytomegalovirus exposure and HLA in healthy donors. The table came from immunoSEQ multiplex PCR; TCRdb's copy has only in-frame clones and leaves some out. The table includes 100,000 to 150,000 clones, less than 80% detected once. The sequenced sample was PBMCs. These receptors came from a woman aged 50 to 60 in good health and CMV-seronegative. Both conserved end residues are part of each CDR3. The D gene is left open where the match is weak. A row's size may be missing; if present it is once, few, many or a size class.

CDR3aa: CASSTRDRVTQYF
CDR3nt: TGTGCCAGTAGTACCCGGGACAGGGTGACCCAGTACTTC
j_gene: TRBJ2-5
abundance: NA
d_gene: TRBD1
v_gene: TRBV19

CDR3aa: CASSLGGVGGETQYF
CDR3nt: TGTGCCAGCAGCTTGGGCGGGGTGGGGGGAGAGACCCAGTACTTC
j_gene: TRBJ2-5
abundance: once
d_gene: NA
v_gene: TRBV7-6

CDR3aa: CASSLPGQGGYEQYF
CDR3nt: TGTGCCAGCAGTCTGCCGGGACAGGGTGGATACGAGCAGTACTTC
j_gene: TRBJ2-7
abundance: NA
d_gene: TRBD1
v_gene: TRBV5-4

CDR3aa: CALQGVTDTQYF
CDR3nt: TGTGCTCTACAGGGTGTTACAGATACGCAGTATTTT
j_gene: TRBJ2-3
abundance: NA
d_gene: NA
v_gene: TRBV28

CDR3aa: CAWSFDRGDQPQHF
CDR3nt: TGTGCCTGGAGTTTTGACAGGGGGGATCAGCCCCAGCATTTT
j_gene: TRBJ1-5
abundance: NA
d_gene: TRBD1
v_gene: TRBV30

CDR3aa: CASSVRSSSYNEQFF
CDR3nt: TGTGCCAGCAGCGTAAGATCTAGCTCCTACAATGAGCAGTTCTTC
j_gene: TRBJ2-1
abundance: NA
d_gene: NA
v_gene: TRBV9

CDR3aa: CASSGQGRYNEQFF
CDR3nt: TGCGCCAGCAGCGGACAGGGTCGCTACAATGAGCAGTTCTTC
j_gene: TRBJ2-1
abundance: NA
d_gene: TRBD1
v_gene: TRBV5-1

CDR3aa: CAISRDQNYEQYF
CDR3nt: TGTGCCATCAGCAGAGATCAGAACTACGAGCAGTACTTC
j_gene: TRBJ2-7
abundance: NA
d_gene: NA
v_gene: TRBV15

CDR3aa: CASSLTGESNTEAFF
CDR3nt: TGCGCCAGCAGCCTGACAGGGGAGTCGAACACTGAAGCTTTCTTT
j_gene: TRBJ1-1
abundance: NA
d_gene: TRBD1
v_gene: TRBV5-1

CDR3aa: CASTKLAGGTDTQYF
CDR3nt: TGTGCCAGTACCAAACTAGCGGGAGGGACAGATACGCAGTATTTT
j_gene: TRBJ2-3
abundance: NA
d_gene: TRBD2
v_gene: TRBV19

CDR3aa: CASSISTGRTEAFF
CDR3nt: TGTGCCAGTAGTATCAGCACAGGGCGAACTGAAGCTTTCTTT
j_gene: TRBJ1-1
abundance: once
d_gene: NA
v_gene: TRBV19

CDR3aa: CASSLQSSGKSTDTQYF
CDR3nt: TGTGCCAGCAGCTTACAGTCTAGCGGAAAAAGCACAGATACGCAGTATTTT
j_gene: TRBJ2-3
abundance: NA
d_gene: TRBD2
v_gene: TRBV7-3

CDR3aa: CSASEGTQYF
CDR3nt: TGCAGTGCATCGGAGGGGACCCAGTACTTC
j_gene: TRBJ2-5
abundance: NA
d_gene: NA
v_gene: TRBV20-1

CDR3aa: CASSESREVLRGELFF
CDR3nt: TGTGCCAGCAGTGAGAGCAGGGAAGTTCTGCGTGGGGAGCTGTTTTTT
j_gene: TRBJ2-2
abundance: NA
d_gene: NA
v_gene: TRBV2

CDR3aa: CASSLGQASNKGYTF
CDR3nt: TGTGCCAGCAGCTTGGGACAGGCGTCTAACAAAGGCTACACCTTC
j_gene: TRBJ1-2
abundance: NA
d_gene: NA
v_gene: TRBV5-8

CDR3aa: CASSLWGGDGYEQYF
CDR3nt: TGTGCCAGCAGTTTATGGGGGGGGGACGGCTACGAGCAGTACTTC
j_gene: TRBJ2-7
abundance: NA
d_gene: TRBD2
v_gene: TRBV28

CDR3aa: CASSPSTLSEAHEKLFF
CDR3nt: TGTGCCAGCTCACCATCGACTCTCTCTGAGGCACATGAAAAACTGTTTTTT
j_gene: TRBJ1-4
abundance: NA
d_gene: NA
v_gene: TRBV18

CDR3aa: CASSGNVTDRARRIRAQYF
CDR3nt: TGTGCCAGCAGCGGAAACGTTACAGACAGGGCGAGGCGGATAAGGGCCCAGTACTTC
j_gene: TRBJ2-5
abundance: few
d_gene: TRBD1
v_gene: TRBV9

CDR3aa: CASSSASGSFYNEQFF
CDR3nt: TGTGCCAGCAGCTCGGCTAGCGGGAGCTTTTACAATGAGCAGTTCTTC
j_gene: TRBJ2-1
abundance: NA
d_gene: TRBD2
v_gene: TRBV5-6

CDR3aa: CAWNRDRGTYGYTF
CDR3nt: TGTGCCTGGAACCGGGACAGGGGCACCTATGGCTACACCTTC
j_gene: TRBJ1-2
abundance: NA
d_gene: TRBD1
v_gene: TRBV30

CDR3aa: CASSLYGAGATYEQYF
CDR3nt: TGTGCCAGCAGCTTATACGGAGCGGGCGCTACCTACGAGCAGTACTTC
j_gene: TRBJ2-7
abundance: NA
d_gene: NA
v_gene: TRBV11-1

CDR3aa: CAISEAGSEAFF
CDR3nt: TGTGCCATCAGTGAGGCCGGGTCTGAAGCTTTCTTT
j_gene: TRBJ1-1
abundance: few
d_gene: NA
v_gene: TRBV10-3

CDR3aa: CASSWDYSYEQYF
CDR3nt: TGTGCCAGCAGCTGGGACTATTCCTACGAGCAGTACTTC
j_gene: TRBJ2-7
abundance: NA
d_gene: TRBD2
v_gene: TRBV13

CDR3aa: CASSLVAGEGNEQFF
CDR3nt: TGTGCCAGCAGCTTGGTAGCGGGAGAGGGCAATGAGCAGTTCTTC
j_gene: TRBJ2-1
abundance: few
d_gene: TRBD2
v_gene: TRBV5-6

CDR3aa: CASSPLTGGGGRETQYF
CDR3nt: TGTGCCAGCAGCCCCCTAACTGGAGGCGGGGGCCGAGAGACCCAGTACTTC
j_gene: TRBJ2-5
abundance: NA
d_gene: NA
v_gene: TRBV28